This T cell receptor (beta chain) is from a study of beta chain features in type 1 diabetes. A CD45RO/CCR7/CD25/CD127/CD95/CD27 panel sorted naive, central memory, regulatory and stem cell-like memory CD4+ cells. About this clone: Its antigen is not known.

General observations from the study: The naive, central memory and Treg TCRB repertoires of patients appeared to be more similar to one another than those of healthy donors. Among all four CD4+ subsets, Type 1 diabetes patients had TCRB CDR3s that were moderately but significantly shorter.

What was sequenced were expressed TCRB transcripts, since all of the isolated RNA had been reverse transcribed. Read counts averaged roughly 3.7 million for samples of naive, central memory and regulatory T cells. Method: immunoSEQ multiplex PCR; TCRdb's copy keeps in-frame clones and lacks some. Counted here are 200,000 to 300,000 clones, approximately 13% occurring once; the ten biggest clones make up approximately 0.018%. The sequenced material came from naive CD4+ T cells from blood. The receptor's source is a man younger than 45 with type 1 diabetes.

The CDR3 protein is CSASPDSQETQYF. CDR3 sequence (DNA): TGCAGCGCTTCCCCGGACTCTCAAGAGACCCAGTACTTC. This sequence joins TRBV29-1 and TRBJ2-5, with D perhaps matching TRBD2 (5 bases). CDR3 length: 13 residues. Germline CDR1 SQVTM, CDR2 ANQGSEA. V was shortened by 7 bases and J by 2 bases, with 14 bases between the two germline ends.